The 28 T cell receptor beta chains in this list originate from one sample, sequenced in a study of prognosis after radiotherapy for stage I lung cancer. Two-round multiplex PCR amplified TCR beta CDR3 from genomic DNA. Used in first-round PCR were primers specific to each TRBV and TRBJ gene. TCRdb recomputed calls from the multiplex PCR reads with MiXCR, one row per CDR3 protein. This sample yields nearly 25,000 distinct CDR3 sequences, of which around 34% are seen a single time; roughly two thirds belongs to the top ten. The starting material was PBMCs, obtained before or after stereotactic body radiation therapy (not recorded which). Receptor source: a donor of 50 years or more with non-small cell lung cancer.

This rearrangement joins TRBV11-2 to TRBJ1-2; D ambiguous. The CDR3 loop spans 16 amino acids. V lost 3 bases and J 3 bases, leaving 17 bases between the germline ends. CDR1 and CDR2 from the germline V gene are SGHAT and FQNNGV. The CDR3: CASSLVSAKVDYGYTF. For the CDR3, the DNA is TGTGCCAGCAGCTTGGTGTCCGCTAAGGTTGACTATGGCTACACCTTC. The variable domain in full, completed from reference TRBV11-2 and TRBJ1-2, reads EAGVAQSPRYKIIEKRQSVAFWCNPISGHATLYWYQQILGQGPKLLIQFQNNGVVDDSQLPKDRFSAERLKGVDSTLKIQPAKLEDSAVYLCASSLVSAKVDYGYTFGSGTRLTVV.

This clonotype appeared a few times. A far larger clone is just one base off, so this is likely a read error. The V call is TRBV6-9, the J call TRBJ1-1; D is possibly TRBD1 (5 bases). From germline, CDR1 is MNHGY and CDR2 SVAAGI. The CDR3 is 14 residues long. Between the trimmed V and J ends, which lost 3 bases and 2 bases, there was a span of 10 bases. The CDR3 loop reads CASSYDRFNTEAFF. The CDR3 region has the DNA TGTGCCAGCAGTTACGACAGATTCAACACTGAAGCTTTCTTT.

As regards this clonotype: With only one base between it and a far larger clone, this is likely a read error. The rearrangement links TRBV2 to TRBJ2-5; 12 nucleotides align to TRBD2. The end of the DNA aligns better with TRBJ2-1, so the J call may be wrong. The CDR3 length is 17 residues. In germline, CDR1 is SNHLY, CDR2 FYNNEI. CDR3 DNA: TGTGCCAGCAGTGATACTAGCGGGAGGCTTAAGGGGAATGAGCAGTTCTTC. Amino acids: CASSDTSGRLKGNEQFF.

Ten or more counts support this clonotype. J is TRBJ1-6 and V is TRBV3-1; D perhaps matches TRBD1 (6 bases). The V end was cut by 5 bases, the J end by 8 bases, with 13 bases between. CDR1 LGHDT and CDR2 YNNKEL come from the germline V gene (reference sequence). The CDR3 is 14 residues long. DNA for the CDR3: TGTGCCAGCAGCGAGGACAGAGACTATTCACCCCTCCACTTT. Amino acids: CASSEDRDYSPLHF.

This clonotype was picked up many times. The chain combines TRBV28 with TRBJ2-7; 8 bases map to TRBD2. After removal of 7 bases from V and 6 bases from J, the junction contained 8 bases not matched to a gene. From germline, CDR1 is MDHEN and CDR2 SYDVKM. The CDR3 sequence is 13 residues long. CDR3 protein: CASTAAGGSEQYF. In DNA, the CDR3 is TGTGCCAGCACAGCCGCGGGAGGCTCCGAGCAGTACTTC.

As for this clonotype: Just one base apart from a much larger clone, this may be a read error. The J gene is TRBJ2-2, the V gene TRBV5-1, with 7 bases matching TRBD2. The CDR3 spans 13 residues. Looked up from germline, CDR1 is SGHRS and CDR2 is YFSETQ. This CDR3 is CASSLEEGREPFF. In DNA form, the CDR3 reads TGTGCCAGCAGCTTGGAGGAAGGGAGGGAGCCGTTTTTT.

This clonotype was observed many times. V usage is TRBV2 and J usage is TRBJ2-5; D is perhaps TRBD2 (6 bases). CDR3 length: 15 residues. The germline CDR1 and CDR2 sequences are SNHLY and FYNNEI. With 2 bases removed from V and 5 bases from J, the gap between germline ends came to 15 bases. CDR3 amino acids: CASSETPGVSETQYF. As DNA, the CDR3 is TGTGCCAGCAGTGAAACCCCGGGAGTTTCGGAGACCCAGTACTTC.

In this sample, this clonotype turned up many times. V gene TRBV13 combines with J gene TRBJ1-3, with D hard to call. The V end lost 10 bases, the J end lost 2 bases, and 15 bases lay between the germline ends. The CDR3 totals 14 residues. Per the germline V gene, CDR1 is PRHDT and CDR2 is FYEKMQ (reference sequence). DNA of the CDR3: TGTGCCATCTCCCTTAGAGGCACTGGAAACACCATATATTTT. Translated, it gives CAISLRGTGNTIYF.

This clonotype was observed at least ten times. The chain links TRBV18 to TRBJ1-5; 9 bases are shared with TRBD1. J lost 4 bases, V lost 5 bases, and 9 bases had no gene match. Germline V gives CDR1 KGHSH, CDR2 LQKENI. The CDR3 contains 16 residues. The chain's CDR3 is CASSSRQGVGNQPQHF. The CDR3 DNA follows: TGTGCCAGCTCATCCCGACAGGGGGTGGGGAATCAGCCCCAGCATTTT. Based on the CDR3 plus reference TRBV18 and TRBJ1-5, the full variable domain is NAGVMQNPRHLVRRRGQEARLRCSPMKGHSHVYWYRQLPEEGLKFMVYLQKENIIDESGMPKERFSAEFPKEGPSILRIQQVVRGDSAAYFCASSSRQGVGNQPQHFGDGTRLSIL.

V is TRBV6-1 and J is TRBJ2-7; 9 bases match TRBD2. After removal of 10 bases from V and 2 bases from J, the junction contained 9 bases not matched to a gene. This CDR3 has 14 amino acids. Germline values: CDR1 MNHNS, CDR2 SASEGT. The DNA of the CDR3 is TGTGCCATCAAGGGGCGGGAGGGCGCCTACGAGCAGTACTTC. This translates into CAIKGREGAYEQYF.

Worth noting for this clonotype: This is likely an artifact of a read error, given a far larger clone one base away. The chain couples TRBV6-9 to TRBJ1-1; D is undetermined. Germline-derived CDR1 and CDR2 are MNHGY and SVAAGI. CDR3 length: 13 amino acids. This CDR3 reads CARSSADNTEAFF. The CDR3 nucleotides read TGTGCCAGAAGTTCTGCCGATAACACTGAAGCTTTCTTT.

The DNA of the CDR3 is TGTGCCAGCAGTGAAGCGGCAGGGAGAGGAAACACCATATATTTT. This translates into CASSEAAGRGNTIYF. This chain uses TRBV2 with TRBJ1-3, with TRBD1 as a possible D gene (5 bases). Trimming took 0 bases from V and 4 from J, leaving 10 bases between them. The CDR3 covers 15 residues. Germline-derived CDR1 and CDR2 are SNHLY and FYNNEI.

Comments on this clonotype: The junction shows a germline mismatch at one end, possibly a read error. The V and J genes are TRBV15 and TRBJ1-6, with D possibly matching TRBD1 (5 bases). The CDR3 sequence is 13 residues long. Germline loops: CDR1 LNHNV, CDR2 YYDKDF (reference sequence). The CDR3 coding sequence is TGTGCCACCGGCGACAGCTGTAATTCACCCATCCACTTT. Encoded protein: CATGDSCNSPIHF.

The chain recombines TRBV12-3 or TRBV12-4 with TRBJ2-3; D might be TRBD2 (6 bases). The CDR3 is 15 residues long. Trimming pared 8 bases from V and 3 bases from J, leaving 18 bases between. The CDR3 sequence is CASCRSVGSTDTQYF. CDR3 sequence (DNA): TGTGCCAGCTGTCGGTCGGTCGGGAGTACAGATACGCAGTATTTT.

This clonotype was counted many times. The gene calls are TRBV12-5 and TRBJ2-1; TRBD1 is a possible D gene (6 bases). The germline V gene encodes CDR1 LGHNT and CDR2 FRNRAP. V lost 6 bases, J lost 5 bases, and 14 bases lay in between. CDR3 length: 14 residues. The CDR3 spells CASGPDTGNNEQFF. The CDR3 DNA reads TGTGCTAGTGGACCAGATACAGGGAACAATGAGCAGTTCTTC. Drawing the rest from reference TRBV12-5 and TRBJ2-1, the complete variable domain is DARVTQTPRHKVTEMGQEVTMRCQPILGHNTVFWYRQTMMQGLELLAYFRNRAPLDDSGMPKDRFSAEMPDATLATLKIQPSEPRDSAVYFCASGPDTGNNEQFFGPGTRLTVL.

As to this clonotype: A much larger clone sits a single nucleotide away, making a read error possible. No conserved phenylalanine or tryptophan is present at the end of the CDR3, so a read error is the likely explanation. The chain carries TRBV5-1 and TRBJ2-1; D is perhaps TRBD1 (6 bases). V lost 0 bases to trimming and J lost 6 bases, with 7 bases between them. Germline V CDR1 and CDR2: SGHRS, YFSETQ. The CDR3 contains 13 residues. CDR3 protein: CASSLDRVNEQFL. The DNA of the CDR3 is TGCGCCAGCAGCTTGGACAGGGTCAATGAGCAGTTCCTC.

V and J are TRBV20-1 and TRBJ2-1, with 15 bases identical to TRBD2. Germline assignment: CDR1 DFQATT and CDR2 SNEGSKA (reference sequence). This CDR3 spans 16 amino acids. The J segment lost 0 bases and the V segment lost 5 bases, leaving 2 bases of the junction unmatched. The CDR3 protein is CSAGLAGGGSYNEQFF. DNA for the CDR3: TGCAGTGCTGGACTAGCGGGAGGGGGCTCCTACAATGAGCAGTTCTTC.

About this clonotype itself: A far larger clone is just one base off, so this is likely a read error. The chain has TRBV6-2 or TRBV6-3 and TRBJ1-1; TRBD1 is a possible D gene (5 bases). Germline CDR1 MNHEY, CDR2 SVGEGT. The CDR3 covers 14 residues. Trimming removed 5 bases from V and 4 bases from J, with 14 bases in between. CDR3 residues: CASSDTDTGTEAFF. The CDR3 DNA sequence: TGTGCCAGCAGTGACACGGACACGGGCACTGAAGCTTTCTTT.

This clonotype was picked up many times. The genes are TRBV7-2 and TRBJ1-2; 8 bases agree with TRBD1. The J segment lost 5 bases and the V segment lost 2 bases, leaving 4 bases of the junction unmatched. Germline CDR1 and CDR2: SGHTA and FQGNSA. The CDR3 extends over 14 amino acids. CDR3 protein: CASSLQGAQYGYTF. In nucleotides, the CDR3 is TGTGCCAGCAGCTTACAGGGGGCCCAATATGGCTACACCTTC. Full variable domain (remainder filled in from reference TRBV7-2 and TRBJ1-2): GAGVSQSPSNKVTEKGKDVELRCDPISGHTALYWYRQSLGQGLEFLIYFQGNSAPDKSGLPSDRFSAERTGGSVSTLTIQRTQQEDSAVYLCASSLQGAQYGYTFGSGTRLTVV.

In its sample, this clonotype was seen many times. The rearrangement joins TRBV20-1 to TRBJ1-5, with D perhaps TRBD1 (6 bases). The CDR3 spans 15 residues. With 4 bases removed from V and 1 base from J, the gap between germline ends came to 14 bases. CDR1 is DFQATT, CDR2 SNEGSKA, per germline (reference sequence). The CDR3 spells CSATNRVRSNQPQHF. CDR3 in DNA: TGCAGTGCTACTAACAGGGTGAGGAGCAATCAGCCCCAGCATTTT.

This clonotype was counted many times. The CDR3 nucleotides read TGTGCCACCAGTGATTTGGCCGGGGGCGGTACGCAGTATTTT. This translates into CATSDLAGGGTQYF. The chain carries TRBV24-1 and TRBJ2-3; D may be TRBD1 or TRBD2 (6 bases each). Germline loops: CDR1 KGHDR, CDR2 SFDVKD. V was cut by 0 bases and J by 8 bases, with 11 bases left in between. The CDR3 covers 14 residues.

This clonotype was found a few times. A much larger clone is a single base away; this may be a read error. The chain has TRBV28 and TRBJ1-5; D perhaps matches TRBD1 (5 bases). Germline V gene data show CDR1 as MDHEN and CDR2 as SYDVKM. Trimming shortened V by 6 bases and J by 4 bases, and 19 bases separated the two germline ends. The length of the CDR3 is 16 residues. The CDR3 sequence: CASRNPPWGRNQPQHF. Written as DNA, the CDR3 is TGTGCCAGCAGAAACCCTCCGTGGGGACGGAATCAGCCCCAGCATTTT.

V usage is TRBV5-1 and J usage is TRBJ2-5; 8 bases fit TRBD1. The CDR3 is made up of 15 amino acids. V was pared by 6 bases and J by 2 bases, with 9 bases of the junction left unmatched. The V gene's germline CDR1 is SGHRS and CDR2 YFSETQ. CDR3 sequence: CASIVRYRGQETQYF. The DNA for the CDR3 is TGCGCCAGCATCGTTCGATACAGGGGGCAAGAGACCCAGTACTTC.

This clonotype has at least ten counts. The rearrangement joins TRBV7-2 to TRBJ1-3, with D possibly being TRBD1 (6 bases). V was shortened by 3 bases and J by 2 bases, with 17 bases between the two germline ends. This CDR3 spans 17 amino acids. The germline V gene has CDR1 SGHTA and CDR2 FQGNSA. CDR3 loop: CASSFGGGRIPGNTIYF. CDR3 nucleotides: TGTGCCAGCAGCTTCGGTGGGGGCAGGATTCCTGGAAACACCATATATTTT.

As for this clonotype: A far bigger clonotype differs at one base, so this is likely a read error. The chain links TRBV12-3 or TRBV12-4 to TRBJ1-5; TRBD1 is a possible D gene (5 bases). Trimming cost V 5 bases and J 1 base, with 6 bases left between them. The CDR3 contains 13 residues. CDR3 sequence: CASSDRSNQPQHF. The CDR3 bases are TGTGCCAGCAGTGACAGAAGCAATCAGCCCCAGCATTTT.

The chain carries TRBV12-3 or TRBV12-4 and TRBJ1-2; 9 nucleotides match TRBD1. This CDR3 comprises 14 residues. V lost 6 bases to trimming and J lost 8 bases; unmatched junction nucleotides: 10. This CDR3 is CASSPEQGAGGYTF. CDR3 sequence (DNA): TGTGCCAGCAGCCCGGAACAGGGGGCAGGGGGCTACACCTTC.

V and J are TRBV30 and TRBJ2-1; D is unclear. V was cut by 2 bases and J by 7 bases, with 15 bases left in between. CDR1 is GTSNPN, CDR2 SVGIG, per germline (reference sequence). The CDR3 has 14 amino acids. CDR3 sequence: CAWSYSVSKNEQFF. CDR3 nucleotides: TGTGCCTGGAGTTATTCAGTTAGTAAAAATGAGCAGTTCTTC.

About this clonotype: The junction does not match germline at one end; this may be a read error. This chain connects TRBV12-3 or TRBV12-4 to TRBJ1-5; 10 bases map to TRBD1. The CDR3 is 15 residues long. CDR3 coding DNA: TGTGCCAGCAGTTTGGGACAGGGGCCATATCAACCCCAGCATTTT. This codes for CASSLGQGPYQPQHF.